These 22 T cell receptor beta chains were all obtained from the same sample, sequenced in a study of CD8 T cells in ankylosing spondylitis. TCRdb redid the calling of the 5' RACE reads with MiXCR, one entry per CDR3 protein. The sample carries some 290,000 distinct CDR3 sequences, around 20% recorded once. Sequenced sample: blood, either unsorted or a sorted T cell fraction (not recorded which). All receptors come from a male donor with ankylosing spondylitis or in good health (not recorded which).

The chain couples TRBV20-1 to TRBJ1-1; no reliable D call. The CDR3 covers 15 residues. CDR1 DFQATT and CDR2 SNEGSKA come from the germline V gene (reference sequence). Trimming removed 3 bases from V and 3 bases from J, with 17 bases in between. CDR3 coding DNA: TGCAGTGCTAGCCCCCGTTTTGGTTGGGACACTGAAGCTTTCTTT. It is translated as CSASPRFGWDTEAFF.

This clonotype was seen a few times. The J gene is TRBJ1-1, the V gene TRBV18; tentatively, D is TRBD1 (5 bases). Trimming shortened V by 3 bases and J by 6 bases, and 11 bases separated the two germline ends. CDR1 and CDR2 (germline): KGHSH, LQKENI. The CDR3 is made up of 13 amino acids. The CDR3 region has the DNA TGTGCCAGCTCACCGCCCCGGGGCCCTGAAGCTTTCTTT. This codes for CASSPPRGPEAFF.

The table lists this clonotype with a few counts. V gene TRBV12-3 or TRBV12-4 combines with J gene TRBJ1-5; maybe TRBD1 (5 bases). Trimming took off 3 bases at V and 7 bases at J, with 13 bases between the two ends. The CDR3 contains 14 residues. This chain's CDR3 is CASSFYRTGQPQHF. The CDR3 DNA reads as TGTGCCAGCAGTTTTTACAGGACGGGGCAGCCCCAGCATTTT.

The chain has TRBV5-1 and TRBJ2-2; TRBD1 matches 7 bases. There are 14 residues in the CDR3. The germline V gene encodes CDR1 SGHRS and CDR2 YFSETQ. J lost 6 bases, V lost 2 bases, and 4 bases had no gene match. The CDR3 nucleotides read TGCGCCAGCAGCTTCTCCCAGGGGGCCGGGGAGCTGTTTTTT. It specifies CASSFSQGAGELFF.

The chain is built from TRBV5-1 and TRBJ2-7; possible D gene TRBD1, 6 bases. The V and J ends lost 1 base and 4 bases respectively, with 18 bases between them. The CDR3 is 16 residues long. Germline V gene lookup returns CDR1 SGHRS and CDR2 YFSETQ. For the CDR3, the DNA is TGCGCCAGCAGCTTGTCGGCAGGGGTTCCCTTATACGAGCAGTACGTC. The encoded protein is CASSLSAGVPLYEQYV.

The genes are TRBV6-2 or TRBV6-3 and TRBJ1-1; TRBD1 aligns across 8 bases. The CDR3 is 13 residues long. Per germline, CDR1 MNHEY and CDR2 SVGEGT. The V segment lost 7 bases and the J segment 5 bases; nucleotides outside the gene matches: 6. CDR3 sequence reads: CASTRQGRTEAFF. CDR3 coding DNA: TGTGCCAGCACTCGACAGGGGCGAACTGAAGCTTTCTTT.

This chain connects TRBV12-3 or TRBV12-4 to TRBJ2-1, with 7 bases lining up with TRBD1. J was trimmed by 8 bases and V by 5 bases; bases with no gene match: 9. CDR3 length: 14 residues. CDR3 in DNA: TGTGCCAGCAGTCATCGAACGGACAGGCATGAGCAGTTCTTC. This sequence encodes CASSHRTDRHEQFF.

This clonotype was counted once. This chain joins TRBV5-1 and TRBJ2-2, with 8 bases fitting TRBD1. CDR1 is SGHRS, CDR2 YFSETQ, per germline. The V gene end was trimmed by 5 bases and the J gene end by 4 bases; junction bases not matched to a gene: 7. This CDR3 has 15 amino acids. CDR3 DNA sequence: TGCGCCAGCAGGTCGCCAGGGGGCGGCACCGGGGAGCTGTTTTTT. Protein product: CASRSPGGGTGELFF.

This clonotype has only a few counts. The V call is TRBV4-2, the J call TRBJ1-3; a possible D gene is TRBD1 (6 bases). CDR3 length equals 15 residues. Trimming left V 3 bases short and J 3 bases short, with 12 bases between. In germline, CDR1 is LGHNA, CDR2 YNFKEQ. The CDR3 region is CASSQYHRDGNTIYF. The CDR3 DNA follows: TGTGCCAGCAGCCAGTACCACAGGGATGGAAACACCATATATTTT.

Here the CDR3 DNA reads TGTGCCAGCAGAGCAGGGGCCACTGAAGCTTTCTTT. It encodes CASRAGATEAFF. V is TRBV6-5 and J is TRBJ1-1, with a tentative D call TRBD1 (6 bases). Per germline, CDR1 MNHEY and CDR2 SVGAGI. V lost 6 bases, J lost 4 bases, and 9 bases lay in between. CDR3 length: 12 residues.

The chain couples TRBV5-1 to TRBJ2-1; D perhaps matches TRBD1 (6 bases). This CDR3 has 14 amino acids. Germline V CDR1 and CDR2: SGHRS, YFSETQ. Trimming shortened V by 1 base and J by 5 bases, and 10 bases separated the two germline ends. The CDR3: CASSLSGAHNEQFF. In DNA form, the CDR3 reads TGCGCCAGCAGCTTGTCAGGGGCCCACAATGAGCAGTTCTTC.

This clonotype appeared a few times. The chain couples TRBV29-1 to TRBJ2-5, with D tentatively TRBD1 (6 bases). The V gene lost 6 bases and the J gene lost 5 bases, with 16 bases spanning the gap. CDR1 SQVTM and CDR2 ANQGSEA come from the germline V gene. This CDR3 has 13 residues. As DNA, the CDR3 is TGCAGCGTCCCGGACAGAGTCGCGGAGACCCAGTACTTC. Translated, it gives CSVPDRVAETQYF.

V and J are TRBV19 and TRBJ2-2; D is undetermined. Trimming stripped 4 bases from V and 1 base from J, with 4 bases between. CDR1 and CDR2 (germline): LNHDA, SQIVND (reference sequence). The CDR3 runs 13 residues. CDR3 DNA: TGTGCCAGTAGTACCCGGAACACCGGGGAGCTGTTTTTT. It codes for CASSTRNTGELFF.

V is TRBV11-2 and J is TRBJ1-2; D gene unclear. Looked up from germline, CDR1 is SGHAT and CDR2 is FQNNGV. The CDR3 covers 12 residues. V shed 5 bases and J shed 9 bases, with 13 bases lying between them. The CDR3 DNA reads TGTGCCAGCAGCCCGGGAGCGGGGAGCTACACCTTC. Its translation is CASSPGAGSYTF.

This clonotype came up a few times. The chain recombines TRBV15 with TRBJ2-1, with 10 positions matching TRBD2. In germline, CDR1 is LNHNV, CDR2 YYDKDF (reference sequence). Trimming at V came to 2 bases and at J to 9 bases, leaving 13 bases not matched to a gene. The CDR3 consists of 17 residues. Written as DNA, the CDR3 is TGTGCCACCAGCAGATCTGGGCTAGCGGGAGTTGTCGGTGAGCAGTTCTTC. It yields the protein CATSRSGLAGVVGEQFF.

Concerning this clonotype itself: One junction end disagrees with the germline gene, perhaps due to a read error. The chain uses TRBV11-2 and TRBJ2-5; tentative D call: TRBD2 (6 bases). Germline-derived CDR1 and CDR2 are SGHAT and FQNNGV. This CDR3 region has 12 residues. The CDR3 sequence is CVSSLGGETQYF. The CDR3 DNA reads TGTGTCAGCAGCTTGGGGGGAGAGACCCAGTACTTC.

This clonotype has a handful of counts. The rearrangement links TRBV12-3 or TRBV12-4 to TRBJ2-3, with D perhaps matching TRBD1 (5 bases). The CDR3 contains 14 residues. V lost 9 bases and J lost 4, with 17 bases in between. The CDR3: CASSRQGTADTQYF. CDR3 DNA sequence: TGTGCCAGTTCACGTCAGGGTACGGCAGATACGCAGTATTTT.

The rearrangement joins TRBV10-3 to TRBJ2-5; 11 positions agree with TRBD1. V trimming: 7 bases; J trimming: 1 base; junction bases outside the gene matches: 2. The CDR3 length is 14 residues. Per germline, CDR1 ENHRY and CDR2 SYGVKD. CDR3 coding DNA: TGTGCCATCAAGGGACAGGGGGGCCAAGAGACCCAGTACTTC. Its protein is CAIKGQGGQETQYF.

This clonotype was detected only a few times. The J gene is TRBJ2-3, the V gene TRBV4-1; D call uncertain. The V end was cut by 4 bases, the J end by 3 bases, with 14 bases between. Germline V CDR1 and CDR2: MGHRA, YSYEKL. This CDR3 comprises 15 residues. CDR3 coding DNA: TGCGCCAGCAGCCTCCTCGGGTCCAGAACAGATACGCAGTATTTT. Translated, it gives CASSLLGSRTDTQYF.

There are many counts of this clonotype. The CDR3 bases are TGTGCCAGCAGTTTAACTCAGCCCCAGCATTTT. This translates into CASSLTQPQHF. The chain combines TRBV12-3 or TRBV12-4 with TRBJ1-5; no reliable D call. This CDR3 comprises 11 residues. V was trimmed by 2 bases and J by 6 bases, leaving 2 bases between them.

In this sample, this clonotype turned up many times. V usage is TRBV27 and J usage is TRBJ2-3; 7 bases line up with TRBD1. The CDR3 is made up of 14 amino acids. With V trimmed by 5 bases and J by 5 bases, 7 bases remained unmatched. Germline values: CDR1 MNHEY, CDR2 SMNVEV (reference sequence). In nucleotides, the CDR3 is TGTGCCAGCAGTGACAGGGAACGAGGAGATACGCAGTATTTT. Its protein is CASSDRERGDTQYF.

This clonotype came up once. The chain uses TRBV7-3 and TRBJ2-7; D remains ambiguous. CDR1 is SGHTA and CDR2 is FQGTGA in the germline V gene. V lost 0 bases to trimming and J lost 4 bases, with 16 bases between them. CDR3 length: 16 residues. The CDR3 loop is CASSLTKSEPGYEQYV. CDR3 coding DNA: TGTGCCAGCAGCTTAACGAAATCCGAGCCAGGTTACGAGCAGTACGTC.